The entry that follows covers one T cell receptor (beta chain) sequence. These data originate in a study of control samples from healthy donors and cancer patients. The repertoire was sequenced with immunoSEQ multiplex PCR; TCRdb's copy has only in-frame clones and lacks some. The sample contains about 180,000 clones, 90% to 95% of which appear only once. Sequences were obtained from blood. The sequence was obtained from a man aged 30 to 45 in good health.

CDR3 nucleotide sequence: TGTGCCAGCAGCTTCAGGAGCTCCTATAATTCACCCCTCCACTTT. Protein sequence: CASSFRSSYNSPLHF. The chain uses TRBV7-2 and TRBJ1-6; D is unclear. The CDR3 contains 15 residues. Trimming left V 3 bases short and J 0 bases short, with 6 bases between. Germline V gene sequence: CDR1 SGHTA, CDR2 FQGNSA.